A selection of T cell receptor beta chains follows, all from one sample in a study of blood T cell repertoires in COVID-19. Repertoires were generated with immunoSEQ multiplex PCR, while TCRdb's copy carries only in-frame clones and drops some. The data show over 95,000 clones, roughly 80% seen once. Sequenced input: peripheral blood. These receptors all stem from a woman between 55 and 75 years old with acute or convalescent COVID-19. The conserved cysteine and the conserved F or W are not part of the CDR3 here.

ASSYRGQANYGYT TRBV4-1 13 TRBJ1-2
ASRTPGQNNSPLH TRBV27 13 TRBJ1-6
ASSFRGPYGYT TRBV28 11 TRBJ1-2
ASSQARGGEKLF TRBV3-1/TRBV3-2 12 TRBJ1-4
ASSHDPGTEAF TRBV4-1 11 TRBJ1-1
ASSPVTGVGYT TRBV7-2 11 TRBJ1-2
ASSQDLIRTGPVLLF TRBV4-2 15 TRBJ1-4
ASSLASSGTSYEQY TRBV7-2 14 TRBJ2-7
ASSPRDSYGYT TRBV4-1 11 TRBJ1-2
ASSITGTGGGYT TRBV7-2 12 TRBJ1-2
ASSATQGGMNSPLH TRBV9 14 TRBJ1-6
ASSLFRFGGTEAF TRBV5-6 13 TRBJ1-1
ASSLGQGVGGYT TRBV5-1 12 TRBJ1-2
ATASGVTDTQY TRBV2 11 TRBJ2-3
ASSTRGAGTEAF TRBV2 12 TRBJ1-1
ASSEALAGGADEQF TRBV2 14 TRBJ2-1
ASSLEPGRNTGELF TRBV5-4 14 TRBJ2-2
AWSFGQVRNQPQH TRBV30 13 TRBJ1-5
ASSPRQGSGANVLT TRBV5-1 14 TRBJ2-6
ASSSDRGNDEQY TRBV7-9 12 TRBJ2-7
ASNPQGDSPLH TRBV2 11 TRBJ1-6
SVSPGQGLAKNIQY TRBV29-1 14 TRBJ2-4
ASSQGRNYGYT TRBV28 11 TRBJ1-2
ASSQRQDLEAF TRBV4-3 11 TRBJ1-1
ASSRDLNTEAF TRBV18 11 TRBJ1-1
ASSLAGGPDEQF TRBV7-2 12 TRBJ2-1
ASSPTQGNTEAF TRBV28 12 TRBJ1-1
ASSRPTSGSTDTQY TRBV5-4 14 TRBJ2-3
ASSRHAHDPP TRBV6-2/TRBV6-3 10 TRBJ1-2
ASSRRLAGEEDGELF TRBV10-2 15 TRBJ2-2
ASSLGSRQPQH TRBV7-6 11 TRBJ1-5
ASSERRDRNYGYT TRBV6-1 13 TRBJ1-2
ASSFAPGEQPQH TRBV5-1 12 TRBJ1-5
SVEKTGAYYGYT TRBV29-1 12 TRBJ1-2
ASSTSGGLTDTQY TRBV19 13 TRBJ2-3
ASSQQGNSPLH TRBV7-2 11 TRBJ1-6
VVRGLEKLF TRBV28 9 TRBJ1-4
ASSPSSGGGRETQY TRBV28 14 TRBJ2-5
ASSPSIWGADEQF TRBV11-2 13 TRBJ2-1
ARSWTSGGAGGGTQY TRBV5-1 15 TRBJ2-3
ASTLGQDYGYT TRBV28 11 TRBJ1-2
ASSQRQRSGNTIY TRBV14 13 TRBJ1-3
ASRRDTEAF TRBV28 9 TRBJ1-1
ASSPAIVHEAF TRBV18 11 TRBJ1-1